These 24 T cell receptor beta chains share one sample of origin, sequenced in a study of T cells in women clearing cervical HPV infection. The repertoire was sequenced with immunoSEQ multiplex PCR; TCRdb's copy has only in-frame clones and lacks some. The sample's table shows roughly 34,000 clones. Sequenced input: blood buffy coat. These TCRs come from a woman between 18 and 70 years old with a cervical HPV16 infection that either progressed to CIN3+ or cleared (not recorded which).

CDR3 DNA, as far as it was read: TGTGCCATCAGTGACGGGGGGGGCAATCAGCCC. This gives the protein CAISDGGGNQP. The entire CDR3 protein is CAISDGGGNQPQHF. The chain is built from TRBV10-3 and TRBJ1-5; perhaps TRBD1 as D (5 bases). Coverage ceases 3 residues before the CDR3 finishes, and the germline J gene fills in the end. This CDR3 spans 14 amino acids. V was trimmed by 3 bases and J by 2 bases, leaving 8 bases between them. Germline CDR1 ENHRY, CDR2 SYGVKD.

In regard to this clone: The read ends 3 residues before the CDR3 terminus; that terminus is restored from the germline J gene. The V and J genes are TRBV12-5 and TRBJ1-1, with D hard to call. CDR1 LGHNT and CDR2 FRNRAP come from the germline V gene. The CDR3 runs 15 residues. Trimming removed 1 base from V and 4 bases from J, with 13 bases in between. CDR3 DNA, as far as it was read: TGTGCTAGTGGTTTGGGGGTCGGCGGAAGCACTGAA. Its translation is CASGLGVGGSTE. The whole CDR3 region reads CASGLGVGGSTEAFF.

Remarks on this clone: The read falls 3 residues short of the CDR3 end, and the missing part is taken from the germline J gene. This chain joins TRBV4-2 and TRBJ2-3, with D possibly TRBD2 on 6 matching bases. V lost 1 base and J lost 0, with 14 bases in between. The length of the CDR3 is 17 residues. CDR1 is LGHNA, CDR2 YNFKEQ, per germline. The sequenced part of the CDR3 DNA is TGTGCCAGCAGCCAAGGCGTTGCGCGGGGAAGCACAGATACG. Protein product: CASSQGVARGSTDT. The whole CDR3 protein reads CASSQGVARGSTDTQYF.

The sequenced part of the CDR3 DNA is TGTGCCAGCTCACCAGGACTCACGTCCTACAATGAG. Translated: CASSPGLTSYNE. The whole CDR3 is CASSPGLTSYNEQFF. This sequence joins TRBV18 and TRBJ2-1; D might be TRBD2 (5 bases). The sequence runs out 3 residues before the end of the CDR3; the remainder is reconstructed from the germline J gene. This CDR3 is 15 amino acids long. The V and J ends lost 2 bases and 1 base respectively, with 9 bases between them. Looked up from germline, CDR1 is KGHSH and CDR2 is LQKENI.

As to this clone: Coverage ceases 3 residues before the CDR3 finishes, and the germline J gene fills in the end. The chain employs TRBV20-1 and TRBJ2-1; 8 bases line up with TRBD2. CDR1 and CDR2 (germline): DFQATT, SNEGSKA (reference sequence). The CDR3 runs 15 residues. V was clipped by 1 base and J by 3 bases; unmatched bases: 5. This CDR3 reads CSARVRGVYYNEQFF. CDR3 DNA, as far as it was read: TGCAGTGCTAGAGTGCGGGGGGTATACTACAATGAG.

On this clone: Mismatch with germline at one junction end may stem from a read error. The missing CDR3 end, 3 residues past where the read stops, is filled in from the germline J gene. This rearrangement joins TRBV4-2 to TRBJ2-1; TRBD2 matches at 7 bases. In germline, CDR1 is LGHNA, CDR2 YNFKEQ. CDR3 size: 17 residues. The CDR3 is CASSQAPLAGEYNEQFF. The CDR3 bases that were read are TGCGCCAGCAGCCAAGCTCCCCTGGCGGGGGAGTACAATGAG.

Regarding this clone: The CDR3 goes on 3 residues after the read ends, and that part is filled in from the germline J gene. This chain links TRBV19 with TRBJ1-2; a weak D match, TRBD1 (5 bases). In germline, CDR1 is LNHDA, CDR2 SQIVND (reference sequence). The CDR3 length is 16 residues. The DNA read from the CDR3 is TGTGCCAGTAGTATGGGGACTAGTATTTACTACAATGAC. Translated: CASSMGTSIYYND. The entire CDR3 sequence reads CASSMGTSIYYNDYTF.

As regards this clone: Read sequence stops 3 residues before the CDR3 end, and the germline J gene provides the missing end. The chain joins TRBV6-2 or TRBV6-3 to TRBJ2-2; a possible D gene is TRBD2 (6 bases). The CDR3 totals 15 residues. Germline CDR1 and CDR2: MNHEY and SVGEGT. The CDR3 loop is CASSYAGGDNEKLFF. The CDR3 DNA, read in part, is TGTGCCAGCAGTTACGCCGGAGGGGATAATGAAAAG.

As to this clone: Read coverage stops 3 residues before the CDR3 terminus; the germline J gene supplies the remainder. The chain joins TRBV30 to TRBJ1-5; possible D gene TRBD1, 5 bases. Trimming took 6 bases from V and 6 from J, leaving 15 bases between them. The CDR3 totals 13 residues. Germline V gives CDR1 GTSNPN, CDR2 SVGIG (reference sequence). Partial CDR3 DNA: TGTGCCTGCTCGACAAGGGGCGGTCAGCCC. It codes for CACSTRGGQP. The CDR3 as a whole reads CACSTRGGQPQHF.

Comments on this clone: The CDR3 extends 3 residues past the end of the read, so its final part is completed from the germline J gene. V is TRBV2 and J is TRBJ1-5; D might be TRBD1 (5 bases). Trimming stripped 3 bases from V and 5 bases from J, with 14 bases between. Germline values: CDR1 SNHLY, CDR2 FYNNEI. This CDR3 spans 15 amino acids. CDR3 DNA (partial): TGTGCCAGCAGTGATCAGGGCTCCTACCATCAGCCC. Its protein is CASSDQGSYHQP. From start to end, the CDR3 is CASSDQGSYHQPQHF.

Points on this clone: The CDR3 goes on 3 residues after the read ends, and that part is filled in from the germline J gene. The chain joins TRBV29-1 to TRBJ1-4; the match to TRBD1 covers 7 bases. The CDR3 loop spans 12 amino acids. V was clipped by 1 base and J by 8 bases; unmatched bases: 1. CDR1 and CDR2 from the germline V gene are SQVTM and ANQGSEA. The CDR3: CSVEGTGEKLFF. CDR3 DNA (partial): TGCAGCGTTGAAGGGACAGGAGAAAAA.

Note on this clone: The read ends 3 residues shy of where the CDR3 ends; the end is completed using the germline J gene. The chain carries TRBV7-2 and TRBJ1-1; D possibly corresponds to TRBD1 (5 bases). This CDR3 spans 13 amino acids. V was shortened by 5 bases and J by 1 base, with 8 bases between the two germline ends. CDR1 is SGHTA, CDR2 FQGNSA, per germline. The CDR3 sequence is CASSQQENTEAFF. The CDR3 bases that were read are TGTGCCAGCAGCCAACAGGAGAACACTGAA.

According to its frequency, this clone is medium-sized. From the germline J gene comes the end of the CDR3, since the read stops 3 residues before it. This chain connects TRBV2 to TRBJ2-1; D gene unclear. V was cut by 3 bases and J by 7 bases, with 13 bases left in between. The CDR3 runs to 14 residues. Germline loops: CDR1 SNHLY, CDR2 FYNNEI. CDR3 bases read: TGTGCCAGCAGTGACGTAGCATCTAGGAATGAG. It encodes CASSDVASRNE. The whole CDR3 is CASSDVASRNEQFF. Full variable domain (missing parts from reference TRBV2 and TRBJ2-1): EPEVTQTPSHQVTQMGQEVILRCVPISNHLYFYWYRQILGQKVEFLVSFYNNEISEKSEIFDDQFSVERPDGSNFTLKIRSTKLEDSAMYFCASSDVASRNEQFFGPGTRLTVL.

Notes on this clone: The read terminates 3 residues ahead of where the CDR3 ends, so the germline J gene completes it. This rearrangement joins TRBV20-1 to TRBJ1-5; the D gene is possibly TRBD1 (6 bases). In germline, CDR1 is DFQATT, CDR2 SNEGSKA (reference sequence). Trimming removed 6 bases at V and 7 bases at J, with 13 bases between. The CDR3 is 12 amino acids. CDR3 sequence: CSAAGANQPQHF. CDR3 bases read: TGCAGTGCCGCAGGGGCAAACCAGCCC.

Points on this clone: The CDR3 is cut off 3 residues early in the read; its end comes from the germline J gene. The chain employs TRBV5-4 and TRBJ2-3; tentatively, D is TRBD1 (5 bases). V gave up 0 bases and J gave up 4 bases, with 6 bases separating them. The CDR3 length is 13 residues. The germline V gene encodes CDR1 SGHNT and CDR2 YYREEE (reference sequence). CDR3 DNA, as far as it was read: TGTGCCAGCAGCTTGGTAGGGGCAGATACG. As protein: CASSLVGADT. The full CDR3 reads CASSLVGADTQYF.

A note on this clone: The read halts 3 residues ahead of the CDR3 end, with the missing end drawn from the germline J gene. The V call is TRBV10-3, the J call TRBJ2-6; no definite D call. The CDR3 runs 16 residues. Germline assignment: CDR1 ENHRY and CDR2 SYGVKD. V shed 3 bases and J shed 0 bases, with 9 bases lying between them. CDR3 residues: CAISERFSSGANVLTF. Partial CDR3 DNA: TGTGCCATCAGTGAAAGGTTCAGCTCTGGGGCCAACGTC.

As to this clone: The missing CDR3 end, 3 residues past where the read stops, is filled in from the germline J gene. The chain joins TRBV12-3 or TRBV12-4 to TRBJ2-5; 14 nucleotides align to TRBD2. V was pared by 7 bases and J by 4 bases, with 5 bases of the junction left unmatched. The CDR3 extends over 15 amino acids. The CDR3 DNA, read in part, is TGTGCCAGCACCCTGACTAGCGGGGGGGCAGAGACC. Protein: CASTLTSGGAET. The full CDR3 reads CASTLTSGGAETQYF.

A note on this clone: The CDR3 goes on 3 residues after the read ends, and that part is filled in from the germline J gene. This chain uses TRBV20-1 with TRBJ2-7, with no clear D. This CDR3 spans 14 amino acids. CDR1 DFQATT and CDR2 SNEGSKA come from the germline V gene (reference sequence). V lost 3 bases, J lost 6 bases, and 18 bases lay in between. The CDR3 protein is CSASSGSGSGEQYF. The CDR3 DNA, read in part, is TGCAGTGCTAGTTCTGGTTCAGGTTCCGGCGAG.

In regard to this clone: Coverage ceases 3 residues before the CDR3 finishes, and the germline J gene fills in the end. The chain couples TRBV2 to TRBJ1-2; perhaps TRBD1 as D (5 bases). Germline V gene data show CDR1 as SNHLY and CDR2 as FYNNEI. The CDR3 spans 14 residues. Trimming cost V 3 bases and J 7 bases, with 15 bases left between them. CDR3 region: CASSDRSGRGGYTF. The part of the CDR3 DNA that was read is TGTGCCAGCAGTGACCGTTCCGGGAGGGGTGGC.

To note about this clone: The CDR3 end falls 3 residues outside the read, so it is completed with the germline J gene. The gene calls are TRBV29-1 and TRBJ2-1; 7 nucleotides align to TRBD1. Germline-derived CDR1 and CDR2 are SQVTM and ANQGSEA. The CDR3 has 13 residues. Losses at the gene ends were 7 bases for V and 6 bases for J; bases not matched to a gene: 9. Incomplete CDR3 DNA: TGCAGCGCGGGTAACAGGGGAACCAATGAG. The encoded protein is CSAGNRGTNE. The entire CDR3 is CSAGNRGTNEQFF.

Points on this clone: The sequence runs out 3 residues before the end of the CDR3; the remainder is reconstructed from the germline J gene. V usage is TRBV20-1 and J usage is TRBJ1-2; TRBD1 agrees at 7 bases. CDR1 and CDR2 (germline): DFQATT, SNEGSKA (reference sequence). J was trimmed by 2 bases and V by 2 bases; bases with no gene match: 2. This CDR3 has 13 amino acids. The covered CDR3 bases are TGCAGTGCTAGAAGGGGACAGAACTATGGC. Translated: CSARRGQNYG. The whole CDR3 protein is CSARRGQNYGYTF.

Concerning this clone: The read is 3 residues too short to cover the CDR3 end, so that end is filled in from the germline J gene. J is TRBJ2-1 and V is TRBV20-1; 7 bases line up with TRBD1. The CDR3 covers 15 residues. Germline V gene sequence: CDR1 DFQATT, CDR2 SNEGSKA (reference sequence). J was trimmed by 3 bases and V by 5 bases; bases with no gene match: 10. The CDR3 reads CSAQDDRVVYNEQFF. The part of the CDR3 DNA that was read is TGCAGTGCTCAAGACGACAGGGTTGTCTACAATGAG.

The part of the CDR3 DNA that was read is TGTGCCAGCAGTCCTACTAGCTCCTACAATGAG. This encodes CASSPTSSYNE. The whole CDR3 region reads CASSPTSSYNEQFF. The rearrangement uses TRBV5-4 and TRBJ2-1, with D possibly being TRBD2 (5 bases). The missing CDR3 end, 3 residues past where the read stops, is filled in from the germline J gene. The CDR3 spans 14 residues. CDR1 is SGHNT and CDR2 is YYREEE in the germline V gene (reference sequence). The V end was cut by 5 bases, the J end by 0 bases, with 9 bases between.

CDR3 region: CASSRDSAYEQYF. The DNA read from the CDR3 is TGTGCCAGTAGTAGGGACAGCGCCTACGAG. V is TRBV19 and J is TRBJ2-7; 7 bases are shared with TRBD1. With the read ending 3 residues before the CDR3 end, the germline J gene is used to fill in that end. Germline CDR1 is LNHDA and CDR2 is SQIVND (reference sequence). This CDR3 has 13 amino acids. The V gene end was trimmed by 4 bases and the J gene end by 2 bases; junction bases not matched to a gene: 2.